This TCR beta chain was sequenced in a study of monozygotic twins with inflammatory bowel disease. With eight separate reactions per sample, the authors made cDNA. Template switching was used to attach UMIs, which incorporated a 6-nucleotide sample barcode. TCRdb re-called the 5' RACE reads and catalogs CDR3 proteins one per entry, DNA excluded. The sample holds 400,000 to 500,000 distinct CDR3 sequences. This CDR3 spans 13 amino acids. CDR1 and CDR2 from the germline V gene are SQVTM and ANQGSEA. Study-wide results and limits: Sharing of clonotypes with others was lower in IBD patients than in healthy twins, and this was especially so with disease activity. Among patients, repertoires may have gained variability from differing immunosuppressive treatments.

About this clonotype itself: What it binds is not known.

The receptor was derived from a human donor with ulcerative colitis or Crohn's disease, or a healthy co-twin of an affected twin (not recorded which). V is TRBV29-1 and J is TRBJ1-5; the TCRdb call, TRBD1, lacks DNA for checking. The sample was blood. The CDR3 reads CSVGEDRGQPQHF.